This record looks at one TCR beta chain sequence and its context. Its antigen is not identified. The sample belongs to a study of T-cell reconstitution after alpha-beta-depleted transplantation in children. Whole-study results and caveats: Once a year had passed after transplant, T-cell counts and diversity came mostly from newly produced T cells. Recipient T cells and thymic progenitors that survived gave rise to the high TCRbeta diversity observed at day 60 in some patients. Expanded graft clones numbering several hundred reportedly gave rise to alpha-beta T cells about two months after transplant.

Unique molecular identifiers were built into the TCRbeta library. TCRdb passed the PCR reads through MiXCR, listing each CDR3 protein once. The sample lists hundreds of thousands of distinct CDR3 sequences, roughly 26% occurring once. The CDR3 contains 18 residues. Trimming stripped 0 bases from V and 3 bases from J, with 18 bases between. CDR1 is MNHEY and CDR2 is SVGEGT in the germline V gene. The source of this sequence is a girl aged 2 to 10 with Fanconi anemia, due to receive a stem cell transplant. The chain combines TRBV6-2 or TRBV6-3 with TRBJ1-5; D perhaps matches TRBD1 (6 bases). The starting material was PBMCs, obtained before TCRalphabeta/CD19-depleted stem cell transplant. CDR3 sequence: CASSYSIARTAYNQPQHF. As DNA, the CDR3 is TGTGCCAGCAGTTACTCGATAGCGCGGACAGCGTACAATCAGCCCCAGCATTTT.